Listed here are 25 T cell receptor beta chains from one sample, sequenced in a study of CD8+ T cells in alopecia areata. The treatment denotes: oral pan-JAK inhibitor, 5-10 mg twice daily. cDNA reverse transcribed from extracted RNA served as the sequencing template. The method was immunoSEQ multiplex PCR; TCRdb's version includes in-frame clones alone and lacks a portion of them. Among a few hundred thousand clones listed, around two fifths were seen once. The sequences come from CD4+ T cells sorted from blood, collected at roughly week 36, from a patient treated with tofacitinib. These receptors came from a human donor with alopecia areata.

This clone was counted a single time. The chain combines TRBV7-9 with TRBJ1-2; perhaps TRBD1 as D (5 bases). The CDR3 has 14 residues. Trimming shortened V by 5 bases and J by 8 bases, and 18 bases separated the two germline ends. CDR1 is SEHNR and CDR2 is FQNEAQ in the germline V gene (reference sequence). CDR3 DNA sequence: TGTGCCAGCAGCCGTCCCGGGGCCTCTACGGGCTACACCTTC. Its protein product is CASSRPGASTGYTF.

This clone was counted between two and nine times. CDR3 nucleotide sequence: TGCGCCAGCAGCTTGTATGGGTCGGCGGAGACCCAGTACTTC. Translating it yields CASSLYGSAETQYF. The J gene is TRBJ2-5, the V gene TRBV5-1; D gene unclear. V was trimmed by 1 base and J by 5 bases, leaving 12 bases between them. The CDR3 loop spans 14 amino acids. Germline CDR1 is SGHRS and CDR2 is YFSETQ.

The chain combines TRBV5-1 with TRBJ2-7; 8 positions match TRBD1. The CDR3 consists of 14 residues. Germline CDR1 and CDR2: SGHRS and YFSETQ. The ends lost 4 bases at V and 7 bases at J; junction bases unmatched: 10. This CDR3 reads CASSGAGQEGEQYF. In DNA, the CDR3 is TGCGCCAGCAGCGGGGCGGGACAGGAAGGTGAGCAGTACTTC.

This rearrangement joins TRBV7-6 to TRBJ2-7; unclear D gene. CDR3 length: 13 residues. CDR1 is SGHVS, CDR2 FNYEAQ, per germline. V was shortened by 1 base and J by 0 bases, with 4 bases between the two germline ends. CDR3 sequence reads: CASSLGASYEQYF. CDR3 in DNA: TGTGCCAGCAGCTTAGGTGCCTCCTACGAGCAGTACTTC.

CDR3 region: CASSLTGGSYEQYF. The CDR3 region has the DNA TGTGCCAGCAGCTTAACGGGCGGGAGCTACGAGCAGTACTTC. The V gene is TRBV7-2, the J gene TRBJ2-7; 7 bases map to TRBD2. Germline trimming cut 2 bases from V and 3 bases from J; bases unmatched to any gene: 4. Germline CDR1 reads SGHTA; CDR2 reads FQGNSA. The CDR3 is 14 amino acids. Full variable domain (remainder filled in from reference TRBV7-2 and TRBJ2-7): GAGVSQSPSNKVTEKGKDVELRCDPISGHTALYWYRQSLGQGLEFLIYFQGNSAPDKSGLPSDRFSAERTGGSVSTLTIQRTQQEDSAVYLCASSLTGGSYEQYFGPGTRLTVT.

The chain recombines TRBV5-1 with TRBJ2-1, with TRBD2 matching over 14 bases. With V trimmed by 7 bases and J by 1 base, 10 bases remained unmatched. The CDR3 runs 18 residues. CDR1 SGHRS and CDR2 YFSETQ come from the germline V gene. CDR3 loop: CASQGLAGGKRSYNEQFF. The CDR3, as DNA: TGCGCCAGCCAAGGACTAGCGGGAGGTAAGAGGTCCTACAATGAGCAGTTCTTC.

The V and J genes are TRBV27 and TRBJ2-1; D is unresolved. Trimming left V 4 bases short and J 4 bases short, with 2 bases between. CDR3 length: 11 amino acids. Germline values: CDR1 MNHEY, CDR2 SMNVEV (reference sequence). Written as DNA, the CDR3 is TGTGCCAGCAGTTATTACAATGAGCAGTTCTTC. Translation: CASSYYNEQFF.

The J gene is TRBJ1-1, the V gene TRBV6-6, with D tentatively TRBD1 (6 bases). Germline CDR1 is MNHNY and CDR2 is SVGAGI (reference sequence). CDR3 size: 13 residues. Trimming shortened V by 6 bases and J by 4 bases, and 12 bases separated the two germline ends. The CDR3 loop reads CASRIDRLTEAFF. As DNA, the CDR3 is TGTGCCAGCAGAATAGACAGGCTCACTGAAGCTTTCTTT.

This clone was seen more than once but under ten times. The gene calls are TRBV2 and TRBJ1-2; the D gene is possibly TRBD1 (5 bases). The CDR3 spans 13 residues. Germline-derived CDR1 and CDR2 are SNHLY and FYNNEI. V was cut by 3 bases and J by 7 bases, with 12 bases left in between. CDR3 bases: TGTGCCAGCAGTGAGTCGGGGGTTGGTGGCTACACCTTC. Amino acid sequence: CASSESGVGGYTF.

This clone has only a few counts. This sequence joins TRBV2 and TRBJ2-6; 12 positions agree with TRBD1. Germline loops: CDR1 SNHLY, CDR2 FYNNEI. The trim removed 8 bases at V and 3 bases at J, leaving 8 bases unmatched. The CDR3 sequence is 17 residues long. Here the CDR3 reads CASGPGQGAGGANVLTF. DNA for the CDR3: TGTGCCAGCGGACCGGGACAGGGGGCTGGTGGGGCCAACGTCCTGACTTTC.

This chain joins TRBV5-1 and TRBJ2-7; 7 bases fit TRBD2. The CDR3 consists of 14 residues. With V trimmed by 7 bases and J by 4 bases, 11 bases remained unmatched. Per germline, CDR1 SGHRS and CDR2 YFSETQ. CDR3 region: CASSTAGLGYEQYF. In DNA, the CDR3 is TGCGCCAGCTCCACAGCGGGGCTGGGGTACGAGCAGTACTTC. The full variable domain, with the rest looked up from reference TRBV5-1 and TRBJ2-7, is KAGVTQTPRYLIKTRGQQVTLSCSPISGHRSVSWYQQTPGQGLQFLFEYFSETQRNKGNFPGRFSGRQFSNSRSEMNVSTLELGDSALYLCASSTAGLGYEQYFGPGTRLTVT.

The rearrangement joins TRBV29-1 to TRBJ2-1, with unresolved D. V was pared by 7 bases and J by 8 bases, with 12 bases between. CDR3 size: 11 residues. The germline V gene encodes CDR1 SQVTM and CDR2 ANQGSEA. CDR3 sequence (DNA): TGCAGCGCTGACTTTGTCTATGAGCAGTTCTTC. Its translation: CSADFVYEQFF.

This clone showed up just a few times. The rearrangement uses TRBV18 and TRBJ2-5; D tentatively fits TRBD1 or TRBD2 (5 bases each). The CDR3 has 15 residues. V shed 2 bases and J shed 1 base, with 11 bases lying between them. Per the germline V gene, CDR1 is KGHSH and CDR2 is LQKENI. CDR3 DNA sequence: TGTGCCAGCTCACCAGGGGACGGGATCCAAGAGACCCAGTACTTC. It specifies CASSPGDGIQETQYF.

This clone was recorded a few times. The chain carries TRBV20-1 and TRBJ2-3, with no clear D. In germline, CDR1 is DFQATT, CDR2 SNEGSKA (reference sequence). Trimming shortened V by 7 bases and J by 0 bases, and 5 bases separated the two germline ends. The CDR3 extends over 11 amino acids. CDR3: CSGQSTDTQYF. CDR3 DNA: TGCAGTGGGCAGAGCACAGATACGCAGTATTTT.

This chain's CDR3 is CNDGRDLVYEQYF. The CDR3 coding sequence is TGCAACGACGGCCGCGACCTAGTATACGAGCAGTACTTC. The chain employs TRBV29-1 and TRBJ2-7; D unresolved. Germline V gene sequence: CDR1 SQVTM, CDR2 ANQGSEA. This CDR3 comprises 13 residues.

This clone was seen once. The gene calls are TRBV27 and TRBJ2-7, with 11 bases lining up with TRBD1. Trimming removed 7 bases from V and 6 bases from J; junction bases left unmatched: 14. The germline V gene encodes CDR1 MNHEY and CDR2 SMNVEV (reference sequence). The length of the CDR3 is 16 residues. The CDR3 region is CASTALTGTGGTEQYF. The CDR3 nucleotides read TGTGCCAGCACCGCCTTAACCGGGACAGGGGGGACCGAGCAGTACTTC.

V usage is TRBV15 and J usage is TRBJ1-5; tentative D call: TRBD1 (6 bases). This CDR3 spans 14 amino acids. Trimming took off 4 bases at V and 7 bases at J, with 14 bases between the two ends. Per the germline V gene, CDR1 is LNHNV and CDR2 is YYDKDF (reference sequence). This chain's CDR3 is CATSITGMRQPQHF. The CDR3 DNA reads as TGTGCCACCAGCATTACAGGGATGAGGCAGCCCCAGCATTTT.

Only a few counts were recorded for this clone. The chain joins TRBV27 to TRBJ2-1, with 7 bases fitting TRBD2. V trimming: 3 bases; J trimming: 7 bases; junction bases outside the gene matches: 6. The germline CDR1 and CDR2 sequences are MNHEY and SMNVEV (reference sequence). CDR3 length equals 14 residues. DNA for the CDR3: TGTGCCAGCAGTTTTCTCCGGGAGGAAAATGAGCAGTTCTTC. It translates to CASSFLREENEQFF.

This chain links TRBV19 with TRBJ1-2, with D perhaps matching TRBD1 (5 bases). The V gene's germline CDR1 is LNHDA and CDR2 SQIVND (reference sequence). The CDR3 contains 13 residues. Trimming removed 9 bases from V and 2 bases from J, with 13 bases in between. The CDR3: CASHPTANYGYTF. The CDR3 DNA follows: TGTGCCAGCCATCCGACAGCCAACTATGGCTACACCTTC.

This clone has a handful of counts. The V call is TRBV4-1, the J call TRBJ1-2, with 11 positions matching TRBD1. CDR3 length: 14 amino acids. In germline, CDR1 is MGHRA, CDR2 YSYEKL. V was clipped by 6 bases and J by 9 bases; unmatched bases: 9. In DNA form, the CDR3 reads TGCGCCAGCAGTCAATTTGGGACAGGGGGTCGCTACACCTTC. It encodes CASSQFGTGGRYTF.

This chain uses TRBV29-1 with TRBJ2-3; D not certain. This CDR3 comprises 13 residues. CDR1 SQVTM and CDR2 ANQGSEA come from the germline V gene. V shed 6 bases and J shed 2 bases, with 12 bases lying between them. CDR3 in amino acids: CSVSRLPTDTQYF. For the CDR3, the DNA is TGCAGCGTCAGTAGATTGCCCACAGATACGCAGTATTTT.

This sequence joins TRBV9 and TRBJ2-1; the match to TRBD2 covers 12 bases. Germline CDR1 and CDR2: SGDLS and YYNGEE. Germline trimming cut 4 bases from V and 7 bases from J; bases unmatched to any gene: 15. This CDR3 comprises 18 residues. The CDR3: CASSRRLDLAGGRNEQFF. DNA for the CDR3: TGTGCCAGCAGCCGGAGATTGGACCTAGCGGGAGGGCGTAATGAGCAGTTCTTC.

This clone occurred a few times. At one of its ends the junction is not consistent with the germline gene, which may arise from a read error. The rearrangement uses TRBV5-4 and TRBJ2-5, with 8 bases fitting TRBD2. The CDR3 loop spans 16 amino acids. From germline, CDR1 is SGHNT and CDR2 YYREEE (reference sequence). CDR3 sequence: CAGSPGGDPAWETQYF. The CDR3 DNA reads TGTGCCGGCAGCCCGGGGGGGGATCCGGCGTGGGAGACCCAGTACTTC.

This clone was seen a handful of times. Other nucleotide sequences in the sample specify the same CDR3. V and J are TRBV30 and TRBJ2-1; D uncertain. The CDR3 is 11 amino acids. The germline V gene has CDR1 GTSNPN and CDR2 SVGIG (reference sequence). V shed 2 bases and J shed 4 bases, with 3 bases lying between them. In nucleotides, the CDR3 is TGTGCCTGGAGTAGGTACAATGAGCAGTTCTTC. Its protein is CAWSRYNEQFF.

This clone has only a few counts. The CDR3 DNA reads as TGCGCCAGCAGTCGACAAACCGAGCAGTACTTC. This codes for CASSRQTEQYF. V and J are TRBV10-2 and TRBJ2-7; unclear D gene. V lost 5 bases and J lost 6, with 8 bases in between. The germline CDR1 and CDR2 sequences are WSHSY and SAAADI. This CDR3 contains 11 residues.